This T cell receptor (beta chain) was recovered during a study of T cells in localized non-small cell lung cancer (TCRdb year 2020). Describing the broader study: T cell repertoires of 236 early-stage NSCLC patients were analyzed, with tumors being compared against uninvolved tumor-adjacent lungs. A mean age of approximately 70 years was recorded for the NSCLC patients, of whom roughly 130 were male and about a hundred were female. The cohort consisted of roughly 240 treatment-naive NSCLC patients whose localized lung tumors had been resected. Overall results and qualifications from the work: Because the study design was exploratory, TCR variables were selected using unadjusted p-values without false-discovery rate correction. Because multi-region tumor sequencing was not performed, intratumor heterogeneity could not be ruled out. Longer overall survival was associated with higher blood T cell density, whereas shorter survival was associated with higher adjacent-lung clonality. A median of roughly 58 of the top 100 tumor clones were detected in paired uninvolved adjacent lung, and some 29 of these tumor clones were also found among the top 100 clones of the paired uninvolved adjacent lung. Uninvolved tumor-adjacent lung showed the highest T cell clonality, higher than tumor, which suggests more focused antigenic responses in the uninvolved tumor-adjacent lung.

At diagnosis, tumor, uninvolved tumor-adjacent lung and peripheral blood were collected and then preserved as a mix of FFPE and fresh-frozen material. For TCR repertoire profiling, the blood samples were analyzed as peripheral blood mononuclear cells. Counted from cysteine to phenylalanine, this CDR3 has 13 amino acids. The CDR3 DNA has 39 bases and is translated from base 1. From the germline V gene, CDR1 is LGHNT and CDR2 is FRNRAP. V drops 0 bases and J drops 3 bases, leaving 3 bases in between. TCR beta CDR3 regions were sequenced from DNA using the immunoSEQ Assay. Processing in the source paper ran as follows. To compute T cell density, TCR beta template counts were normalized to usable DNA, which was estimated by amplifying housekeeping genes. Richness was estimated using the preseqR package, with extrapolation to 400,000 templates for PBMC samples and to 120,000 templates for tissue samples. Clonality was defined as one minus Pielou's evenness. Tissue-enriched TCRs were identified through differential abundance testing performed on productive amino-acid clonotypes, with a minimum total count of 5 and an alpha of 0.1. Repertoire overlap between compartments was quantified with the Jaccard Index and Morisita Overlap Index. GLIPH grouped TCR beta CDR3s together with public tetramer-defined viral CDR3s, and a viral motif had to include at least three viral sequences and also show V-gene enrichment. Sourced from immuneACCESS, this table was stored by TCRdb with only in-frame sequences that have V and J called. A share of the clones is absent; for the studies checked, an unresolved V gene accounts for under half, and the remainder has no known explanation. The V and J calls and the clone size are those of that table, but D and trimming were determined from the DNA. This sample is represented by 30,000 to 35,000 clones; roughly 90% of them were singletons. The ten top clones hold 4.2% of the sample.

For this clone: The antigen it binds to is not known. There are no base qualities to consult, and no much larger clone falls within one base.

This specimen was peripheral blood, taken before any cancer treatment. The sequence came from a woman aged 40-69 years with stage I lung adenocarcinoma. The sequence is built from TRBV12-5 and TRBJ1-5; no D gene can be assigned with confidence. The CDR3 region reads CASGLVDNQPQHF. The bases are TGTGCTAGTGGTTTGGTAGACAATCAGCCCCAGCATTTT.